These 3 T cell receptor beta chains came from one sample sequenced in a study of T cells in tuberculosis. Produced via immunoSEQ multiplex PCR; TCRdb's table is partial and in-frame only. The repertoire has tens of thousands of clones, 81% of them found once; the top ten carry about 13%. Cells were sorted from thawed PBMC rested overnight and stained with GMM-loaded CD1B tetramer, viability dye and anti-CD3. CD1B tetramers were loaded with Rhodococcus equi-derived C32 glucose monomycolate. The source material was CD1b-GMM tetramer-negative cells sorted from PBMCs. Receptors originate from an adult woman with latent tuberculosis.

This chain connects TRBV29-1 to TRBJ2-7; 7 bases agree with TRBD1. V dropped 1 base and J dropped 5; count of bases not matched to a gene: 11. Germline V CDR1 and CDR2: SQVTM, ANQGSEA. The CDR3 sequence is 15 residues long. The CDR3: CSVEGGDRAVHEQYF. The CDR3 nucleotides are TGCAGCGTTGAAGGTGGAGACAGGGCCGTCCACGAGCAGTACTTC.

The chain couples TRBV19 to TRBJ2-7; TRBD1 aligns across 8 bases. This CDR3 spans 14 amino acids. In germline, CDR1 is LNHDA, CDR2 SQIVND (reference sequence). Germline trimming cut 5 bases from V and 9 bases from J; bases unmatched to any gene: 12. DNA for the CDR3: TGTGCCAGTAGTTTTAGGACAGGGCAGGAGCCGCAGTACTTC. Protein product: CASSFRTGQEPQYF.

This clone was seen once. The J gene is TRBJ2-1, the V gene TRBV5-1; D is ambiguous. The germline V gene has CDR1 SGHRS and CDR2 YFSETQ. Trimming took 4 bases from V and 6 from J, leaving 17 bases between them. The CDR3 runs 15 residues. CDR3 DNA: TGCGCCAGCAGCCCCCTCGGAGCCCTAGGCAATGAGCAGTTCTTC. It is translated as CASSPLGALGNEQFF.